This TCR beta chain was recovered during a study of beta chain features in type 1 diabetes. As every portion of the isolated RNA was reverse transcribed, the sequencing read expressed TCRB transcripts. Here immunoSEQ multiplex PCR was the method, and the copy in TCRdb shows in-frame clones only, minus some. The sample has about 350,000 clones, roughly 21% seen once. The CDR3 runs to 17 residues. Germline trimming cut 0 bases from V and 5 bases from J; bases unmatched to any gene: 13. Germline CDR1 SGDLS, CDR2 YYNGEE. Remarks on this clone: Its cognate antigen is unknown.

Notes on the study in general: An over-representation of cells with high TCR expression could result from cDNA sequencing.

CD45RO/CCR7/CD25/CD127/CD95/CD27 separated CD4+ naive, central memory, regulatory and stem cell-like memory cells by sorting. The chain combines TRBV9 with TRBJ2-5, with 7 positions matching TRBD2. The receptor comes from a woman aged 18-29 years in good health. Sequencing was performed on naive CD4+ T cells from blood. CDR3 residues: CASSVVGGGPGLETQYF. DNA for the CDR3: TGTGCCAGCAGCGTAGTCGGGGGAGGGCCTGGGTTGGAGACCCAGTACTTC.